These T cell receptor beta chains were read from a single sample in a study of control samples from healthy donors and cancer patients. Assay: immunoSEQ multiplex PCR; the TCRdb copy retains only in-frame clones and omits some. The sample has around 93,000 clones, around nine tenths seen once. The sequenced sample consisted of blood. These receptor sequences come from a man aged 25-40 years in good health. Each CDR3 is given with its conserved first and last residue. The order of the fields is V gene, J gene, CDR3 protein.

V: TRBV6-5
J: TRBJ2-5
CDR3: CAAKGALETQYF

V: TRBV19
J: TRBJ1-5
CDR3: CASRTGASNQPQHF

V: TRBV19
J: TRBJ1-3
CDR3: CASSPRQQTLSGNTIYF

V: TRBV2
J: TRBJ2-3
CDR3: CATSRWGLGADTQYF

V: TRBV5-1
J: TRBJ2-5
CDR3: CASSSSPAEWETQYF

V: TRBV7-9
J: TRBJ2-1
CDR3: CASRIGQYDEQFF

V: TRBV28
J: TRBJ2-7
CDR3: CASSSPGGDSYEQYF

V: TRBV9
J: TRBJ2-7
CDR3: CASSAGLARYEQYF

V: TRBV19
J: TRBJ1-1
CDR3: CATRKQGNTEAFF

V: TRBV30
J: TRBJ2-1
CDR3: CAWSPGTIGHEQFF

V: TRBV27
J: TRBJ2-5
CDR3: CASSTLGWGGQETQYF

V: TRBV10-3
J: TRBJ2-3
CDR3: CAISVGLARADTQYF

V: TRBV11-3
J: TRBJ2-1
CDR3: CASCPKRGPYNEQFF

V: TRBV23-1
J: TRBJ2-6
CDR3: CASSRSQSIINAIARTYCANVLTF

V: TRBV10-3
J: TRBJ2-5
CDR3: CAISDKTGTGDQETQYF

V: TRBV6-2/TRBV6-3
J: TRBJ2-3
CDR3: CASSYGQGVDTQYF

V: TRBV13
J: TRBJ2-7
CDR3: CASSLVSARSYEQYF

V: TRBV5-6
J: TRBJ1-1
CDR3: CASSFKDRARGNTEAFF

V: TRBV12-3/TRBV12-4
J: TRBJ1-5
CDR3: CASMRLQPQHF

V: TRBV7-8
J: TRBJ2-5
CDR3: CASSLDFARQETQYF

V: TRBV28
J: TRBJ1-4
CDR3: CASSRDRFGEKLFF

V: TRBV3-1/TRBV3-2
J: TRBJ2-3
CDR3: CASSQGWAGSTDTQYF

V: TRBV4-1
J: TRBJ1-5
CDR3: CASSYTWTAPDQPQHF

V: TRBV25-1
J: TRBJ1-1
CDR3: CASSEWETENTEAFF

V: TRBV27
J: TRBJ2-7
CDR3: CASSLMAASSAYEQYF

V: TRBV21-1
J: TRBJ2-2
CDR3: CASSKYFVVGQGLNTGELFF

V: TRBV7-2
J: TRBJ1-1
CDR3: CASTYFSPTEAFF

V: TRBV11-3
J: TRBJ2-7
CDR3: CASSGRQGLSSYEQYF

V: TRBV27
J: TRBJ1-1
CDR3: CASSPGSSVTEAFF

V: TRBV13
J: TRBJ2-7
CDR3: CASSDRTRSYEQYF

V: TRBV7-2
J: TRBJ1-5
CDR3: CASSGKTDQPQHF